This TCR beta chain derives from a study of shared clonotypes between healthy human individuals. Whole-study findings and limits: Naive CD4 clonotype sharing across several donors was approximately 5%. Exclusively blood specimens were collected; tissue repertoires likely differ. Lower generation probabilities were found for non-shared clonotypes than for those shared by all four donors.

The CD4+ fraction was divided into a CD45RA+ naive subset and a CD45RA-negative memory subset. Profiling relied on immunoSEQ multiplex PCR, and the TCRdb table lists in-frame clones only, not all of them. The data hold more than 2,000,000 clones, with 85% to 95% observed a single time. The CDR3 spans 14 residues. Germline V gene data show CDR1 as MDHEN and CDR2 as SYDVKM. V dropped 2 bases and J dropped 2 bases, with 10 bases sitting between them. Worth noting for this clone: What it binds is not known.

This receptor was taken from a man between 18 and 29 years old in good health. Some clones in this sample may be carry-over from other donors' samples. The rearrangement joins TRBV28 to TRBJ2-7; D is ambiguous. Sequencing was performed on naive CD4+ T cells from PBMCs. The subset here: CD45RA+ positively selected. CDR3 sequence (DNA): TGTGCCAGCAGTTTAGTTCAGTCTCCCTACGAGCAGTACTTC. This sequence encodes CASSLVQSPYEQYF.